The TCR beta chain under discussion was sequenced for a study of beta chain features in type 1 diabetes. Whole-study context: Examination spanned roughly 110 million sorted cells from all samples.

Study-level points and caveats: There were fewer insertions and more deletions at the VDJ junctions of type 1 diabetes patients.

All of the isolated RNA was reverse transcribed, so expressed TCRB transcripts were sequenced. TCRdb keeps only in-frame clones here, not all; method: immunoSEQ multiplex PCR. Among about 150,000 clones, roughly 8% were seen once, and the ten largest hold almost 0.65%. The J segment lost 1 base and the V segment lost 6 bases, leaving 7 bases of the junction unmatched. From germline, CDR1 is LGHNA and CDR2 YNFKEQ. The CDR3 is made up of 15 amino acids. Comment on this clone: Its specificity is unknown.

The material sequenced was central memory CD4+ T cells from blood. This sequence joins TRBV4-2 and TRBJ1-1; 8 bases match TRBD1. The sequence came from a man younger than 35 in good health. The CDR3 sequence: CASRRETGANTEAFF. The CDR3 DNA is TGTGCCAGCAGACGTGAGACAGGGGCGAACACTGAAGCTTTCTTT.